Below, one TCR beta chain is given with its context. It lacks a known antigen. It has no much larger one-base neighbor in the sample; base qualities were not kept. The sample comes from a study of blood T cell repertoires in COVID-19 (TCRdb year 2020). Broadly, across the study: Samples covering the acute and convalescent phases of COVID-19 were provided by collaborators in the United States, Italy and Spain. Where HLA class I and class II types were available, the types were taken from metadata supplied by the sample provider, not from assay-based typing. Sample metadata almost always included a de-identified subject ID, COVID-19 status, age in years and sex. Samples were obtained from the ongoing ImmuneRACE study (first 160 participants) and from over 1,000 subjects provided by 6 global collaborators. The repertoires were released in a freely available public database meant as a resource for research on the immune response to SARS-CoV-2. The prospective study material was composed of cDNA or gDNA derived from T cells, B-cell-depleted T cells, or PBMCs. Subjects who had been exposed to COVID-19, were actively infected with it, or had recovered from it provided the deeply sampled blood TCRbeta repertoires that made up the dataset. Study-wide findings and limitations: The quantity of clinical and demographic metadata differed by source and by participant and was supplied without curation.

Collaborating institutions collected whole blood in K2EDTA tubes following their own protocols. For TCRbeta analysis, collaborators shipped samples in one of three forms: frozen whole blood, isolated PBMCs, or DNA extracted from either of those sample types. TCRbeta CDR3 regions were amplified from genomic DNA by means of the immunoSEQ Assay, a bias-controlled multiplex PCR. As for how the authors treated the data: Nucleated cell counts per sample were estimated from amplification of reference gene primers within the assay. Sequence reads were collapsed and filtered to measure the absolute abundance of every unique TCRbeta CDR3 rearrangement. For each sample, productive Simpson clonality was calculated by taking the square root of Simpson's diversity index across productive rearrangements. TCRdb stores this immuneACCESS table with in-frame sequences only. Part of the clones is absent; in the studies checked, under half of the shortfall reflects unresolved V genes, and no reason is known for the rest. The D gene and trimming were derived from the DNA, and the V and J assignments and clone size from that table. Across this sample there are 210,000 or so clones, with approximately 84% seen only once. The ten largest clones represent approximately 5.1% of the sample.

Reading from cysteine to phenylalanine, the CDR3 counts 16 amino acids. Here the CDR3 DNA is all that survives: 48 bases in frame from base 1. Sequencing was done on a sample of peripheral blood. The sequence was collected from an older woman with active or convalescent COVID-19. The receptor chain draws on TRBV21-1 and TRBJ2-4; no check of the table's D call, TRBD2, against the DNA was made. TRBV21-1 is noted as a pseudogene. The base sequence is TGTGCCAGCCGAACAGAGGTGGGAGAGGCCAAAAACATTCAGTACTTC. This codes for CASRTEVGEAKNIQYF.